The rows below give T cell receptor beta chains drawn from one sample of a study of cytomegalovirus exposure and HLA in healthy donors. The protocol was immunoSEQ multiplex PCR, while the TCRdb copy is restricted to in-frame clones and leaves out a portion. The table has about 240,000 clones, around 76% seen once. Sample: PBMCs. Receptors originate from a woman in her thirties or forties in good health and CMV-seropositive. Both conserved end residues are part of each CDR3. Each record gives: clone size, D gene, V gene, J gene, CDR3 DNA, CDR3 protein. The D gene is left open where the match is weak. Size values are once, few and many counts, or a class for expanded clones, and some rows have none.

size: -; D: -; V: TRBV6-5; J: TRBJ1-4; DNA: TGTGCCAGCAGTTACTCGCCAGCCAGGGCTGAAAAACTGTTTTTT; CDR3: CASSYSPARAEKLFF
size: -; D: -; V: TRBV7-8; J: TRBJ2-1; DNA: TGTGCCAGCAGCTTAGGAGGTAGGGGTGAGCAGTTCTTC; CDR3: CASSLGGRGEQFF
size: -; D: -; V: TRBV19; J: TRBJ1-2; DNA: TGTGCCAGTAGTCGGACACCCAACTATGGCTACACCTTC; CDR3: CASSRTPNYGYTF
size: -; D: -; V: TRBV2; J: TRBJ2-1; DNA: TGTGCCAGCAGTGCCCTAGCGTACGTCTCCTACAATGAGCAGTTCTTC; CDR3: CASSALAYVSYNEQFF
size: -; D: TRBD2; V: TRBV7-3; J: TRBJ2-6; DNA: TGTGCCAGCAGCTTAAACCCATCGGGAGGCGTCCTGACTTTC; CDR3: CASSLNPSGGVLTF
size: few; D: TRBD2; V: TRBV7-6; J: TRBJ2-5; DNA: TGTGCCAGCAGCCCCGGACTAGCGGGCCACCAAGAGACCCAGTACTTC; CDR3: CASSPGLAGHQETQYF
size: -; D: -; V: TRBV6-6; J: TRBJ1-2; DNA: TGTGCCAGCAGTTACCGGAGCAACTATGGCTACACCTTC; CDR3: CASSYRSNYGYTF
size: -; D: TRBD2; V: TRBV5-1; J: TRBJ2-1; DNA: TGCGCCAGCAGCTTGGTACAGCGGGAGATCGATGAGCAGTTCTTC; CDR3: CASSLVQREIDEQFF
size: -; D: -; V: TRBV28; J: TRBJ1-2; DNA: TGTGCCAGCAGGAGTACTTGGTCTAACTATGGCTACACCTTC; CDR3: CASRSTWSNYGYTF
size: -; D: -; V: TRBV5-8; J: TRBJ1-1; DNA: TGTGCCAGCAGCTGGAGAACAGGGCCGAACACTGAAGCTTTCTTT; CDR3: CASSWRTGPNTEAFF
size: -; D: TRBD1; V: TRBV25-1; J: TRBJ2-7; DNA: TGTGCCAGCAGCACAGGGGGCTCCTACGAGCAGTACTTC; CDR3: CASSTGGSYEQYF
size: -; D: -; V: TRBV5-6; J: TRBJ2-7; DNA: TGTGCCAGCAGCCCTGAACCTCGTAGGTCAGGGTCCAACTCCTACGAGCAGTACTTC; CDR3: CASSPEPRRSGSNSYEQYF
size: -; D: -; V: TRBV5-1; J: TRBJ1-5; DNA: TGCGCCAGCAGCTTGGTTGGGGGGGAGGGTCAGCCCCAGCATTTT; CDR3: CASSLVGGEGQPQHF
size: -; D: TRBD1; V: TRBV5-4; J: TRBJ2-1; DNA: TGTGCCAGCAAGAGGGCCGGGACAGGGAACTACAATGAGCAGTTCTTC; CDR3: CASKRAGTGNYNEQFF
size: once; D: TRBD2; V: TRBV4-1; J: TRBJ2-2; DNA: TGCGCCAGCAGCCCAGCCCCTCTAGCGGGAGACAACACCGGGGAGCTGTTTTTT; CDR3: CASSPAPLAGDNTGELFF
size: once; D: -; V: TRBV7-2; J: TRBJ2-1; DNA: TGTGCCAGCAGCCAAGACAGGACACCCTACAATGAGCAGTTCTTC; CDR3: CASSQDRTPYNEQFF
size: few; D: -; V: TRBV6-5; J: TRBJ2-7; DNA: TGTGCCAGCAGTTACGAGGGCTACGAGCAGTACTTC; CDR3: CASSYEGYEQYF
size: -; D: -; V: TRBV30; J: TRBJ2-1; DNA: TGTGCCTGGAGTCACCGCGCGACAGATGAGCAGTTCTTC; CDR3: CAWSHRATDEQFF
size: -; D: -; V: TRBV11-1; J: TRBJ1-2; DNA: TGTGCCAGCAGCATGAGTAACTATGGCTACACCTTC; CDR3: CASSMSNYGYTF
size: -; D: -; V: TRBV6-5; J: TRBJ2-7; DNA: TGTGCCAGCAGTTATCATGGACAGAAGAACTACGAGCAGTACTTC; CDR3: CASSYHGQKNYEQYF
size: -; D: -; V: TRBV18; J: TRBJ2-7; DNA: TGTGCCACCGCAGGAACAGAGTCCTACGAGCAGTACTTC; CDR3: CATAGTESYEQYF
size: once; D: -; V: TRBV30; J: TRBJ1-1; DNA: TGTGCCTGGAGTGTACGTCGGAGTGCCATGAACACTGAAGCTTTCTTT; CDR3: CAWSVRRSAMNTEAFF
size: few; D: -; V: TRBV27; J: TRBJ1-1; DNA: TGTGCCAGCAGTTTGGGCAGGAACACTGAAGCTTTCTTT; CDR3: CASSLGRNTEAFF
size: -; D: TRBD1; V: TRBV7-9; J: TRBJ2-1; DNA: TGTTCCAGCAGCTTACCGGGACAGGGGGCCGCTGAGCAGTTCTTC; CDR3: CSSSLPGQGAAEQFF
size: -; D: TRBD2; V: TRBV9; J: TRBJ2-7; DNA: TGTGCCAGCAGCGTAGACCTAGCGGGAGGCTTCTACGAGCAGTACTTC; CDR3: CASSVDLAGGFYEQYF
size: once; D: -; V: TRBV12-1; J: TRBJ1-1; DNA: TGTGCCAGCAGCTTTAAAGGAGGGAGTACTGAAGCTTTCTTT; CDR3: CASSFKGGSTEAFF
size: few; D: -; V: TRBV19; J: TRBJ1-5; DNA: TGTGCCAGTAGTCGTTACTTGGGGGCCAATCAGCCCCAGCATTTT; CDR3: CASSRYLGANQPQHF
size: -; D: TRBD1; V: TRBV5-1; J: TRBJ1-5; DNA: TGCGCCAGCAGCTTGGCGCCGACAGGGAACCGACGGGATCAGCCCCAGCATTTT; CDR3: CASSLAPTGNRRDQPQHF